This T cell receptor (beta chain) comes out of a study of shared clonotypes between healthy human individuals. Study results and limitations: Having only a few donors restricted how much genetic and exposure-history diversity was captured. With several donors compared, about 5% of naive CD4 clonotypes were shared.

Trimming removed 6 bases at V and 2 bases at J, with 11 bases between. The CDR3 is 14 residues long. Germline assignment: CDR1 WNHNN and CDR2 SYGVQD (reference sequence). For this clone: Its target is unknown.

Data came from immunoSEQ multiplex PCR; TCRdb stores just in-frame clones and leaves some out. The data hold fewer than 850,000 clones, with roughly 70% observed a single time. The V gene is TRBV10-1, the J gene TRBJ2-1, with D possibly matching TRBD2 (5 bases). The sequence was collected from a woman aged 25 to 39 in good health. Source material: memory CD4+ T cells sorted from blood. Subset in this sample: CD45RA-negative fraction. The CDR3 region is CASSSGITYNEQFF. CDR3 in DNA: TGCGCCAGCAGCTCCGGGATTACCTACAATGAGCAGTTCTTC.